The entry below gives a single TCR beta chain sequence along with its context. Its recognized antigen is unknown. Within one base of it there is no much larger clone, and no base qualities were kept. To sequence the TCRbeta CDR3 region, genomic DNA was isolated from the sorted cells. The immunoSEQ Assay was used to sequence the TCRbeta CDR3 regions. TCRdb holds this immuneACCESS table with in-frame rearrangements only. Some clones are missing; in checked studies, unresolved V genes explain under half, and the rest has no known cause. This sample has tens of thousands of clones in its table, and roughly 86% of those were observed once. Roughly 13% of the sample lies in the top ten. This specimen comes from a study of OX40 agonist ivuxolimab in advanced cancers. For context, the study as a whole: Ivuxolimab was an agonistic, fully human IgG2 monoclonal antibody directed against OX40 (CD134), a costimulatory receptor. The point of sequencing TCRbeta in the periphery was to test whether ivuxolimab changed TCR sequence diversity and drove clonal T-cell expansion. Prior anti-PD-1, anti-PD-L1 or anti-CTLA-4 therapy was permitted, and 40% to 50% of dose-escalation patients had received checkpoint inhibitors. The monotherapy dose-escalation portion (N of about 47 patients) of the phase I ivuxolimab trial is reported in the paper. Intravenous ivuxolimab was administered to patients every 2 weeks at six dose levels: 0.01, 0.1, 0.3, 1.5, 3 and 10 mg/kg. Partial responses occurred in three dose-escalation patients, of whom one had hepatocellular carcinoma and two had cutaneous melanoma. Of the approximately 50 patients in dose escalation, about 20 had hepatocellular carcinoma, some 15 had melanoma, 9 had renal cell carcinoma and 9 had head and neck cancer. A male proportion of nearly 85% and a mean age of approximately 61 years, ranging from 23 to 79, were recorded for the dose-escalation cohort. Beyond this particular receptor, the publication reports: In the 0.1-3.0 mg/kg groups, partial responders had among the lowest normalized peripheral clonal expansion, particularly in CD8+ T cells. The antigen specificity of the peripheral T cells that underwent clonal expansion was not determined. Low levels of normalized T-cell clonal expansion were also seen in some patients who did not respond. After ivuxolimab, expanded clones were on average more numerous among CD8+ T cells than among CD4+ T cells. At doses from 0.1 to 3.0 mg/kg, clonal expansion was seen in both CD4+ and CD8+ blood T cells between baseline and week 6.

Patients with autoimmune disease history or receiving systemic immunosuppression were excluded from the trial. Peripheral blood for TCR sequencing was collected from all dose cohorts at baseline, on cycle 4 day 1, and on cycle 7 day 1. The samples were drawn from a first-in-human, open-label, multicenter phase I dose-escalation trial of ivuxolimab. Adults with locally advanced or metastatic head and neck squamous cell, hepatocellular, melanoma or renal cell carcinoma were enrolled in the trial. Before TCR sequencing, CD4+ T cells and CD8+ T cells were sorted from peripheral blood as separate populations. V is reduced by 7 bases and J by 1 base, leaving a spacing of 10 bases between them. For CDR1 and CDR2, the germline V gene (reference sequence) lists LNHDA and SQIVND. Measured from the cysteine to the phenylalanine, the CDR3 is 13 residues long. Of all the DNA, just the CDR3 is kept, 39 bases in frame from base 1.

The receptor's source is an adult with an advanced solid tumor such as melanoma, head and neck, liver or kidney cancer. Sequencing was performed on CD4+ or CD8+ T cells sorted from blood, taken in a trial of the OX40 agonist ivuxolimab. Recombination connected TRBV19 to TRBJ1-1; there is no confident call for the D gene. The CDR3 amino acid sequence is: CASIGRQNTEAFF. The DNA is TGTGCCAGTATTGGTAGACAGAACACTGAAGCTTTCTTT.